Each of the 26 T cell receptor beta chains below was sequenced from the same sample in a study of blood T cells in healthy people across ages. Sample-barcoded 5' priming and a J-beta primer mix drove a second PCR of about 6 to 12 cycles. A single record per CDR3 protein comes from TCRdb applying MiXCR to the 5' RACE reads. The sample includes hundreds of thousands of distinct CDR3 sequences, about 50% of them seen just once. The sample taken for sequencing was blood. Every receptor here comes from a woman of 80 years or more in good health.

The chain employs TRBV28 and TRBJ2-5; D may match TRBD1 or TRBD2 (5 bases each). The J call is in doubt because the DNA end fits TRBJ2-7 better. The germline CDR1 and CDR2 sequences are MDHEN and SYDVKM. The CDR3 is 14 amino acids. As DNA, the CDR3 is TGTGCCAGCAGTGTGACAAGGGACCTTTACGAGCAGTACTTC. Translation: CASSVTRDLYEQYF.

The chain carries TRBV7-9 and TRBJ2-7; possible D gene TRBD1, 5 bases. With 5 bases removed from V and 3 bases from J, the gap between germline ends came to 8 bases. The germline V gene has CDR1 SEHNR and CDR2 FQNEAQ (reference sequence). This CDR3 has 12 amino acids. The CDR3 nucleotides read TGTGCCAGCAGCATACAGGACTACGAGCAGTACTTC. Translating gives CASSIQDYEQYF.

This clonotype appeared a few times. The chain carries TRBV7-2 and TRBJ1-1, with no clear D. Germline lookup yields CDR1 SGHTA and CDR2 FQGNSA. Trimming removed 4 bases at V and 11 bases at J, with 17 bases between. This CDR3 is 13 amino acids long. The CDR3, as DNA: TGTGCCAGCAGCTCCGGGCCGGCCACTCTCGCTTTCTTT. The encoded protein is CASSSGPATLAFF.

This chain joins TRBV4-2 and TRBJ2-5, with TRBD1 matching 8 bases. The tail of the sequence fits TRBJ2-7 better, so the J call may be wrong. The CDR3 runs to 15 residues. From germline, CDR1 is LGHNA and CDR2 YNFKEQ. This CDR3 is CASSQERQGAGEQYF. In DNA form, the CDR3 reads TGTGCCAGCAGCCAAGAGAGGCAGGGGGCTGGCGAGCAGTACTTC.

There are a few counts of this clonotype. The chain has TRBV7-9 and TRBJ1-1, with D perhaps TRBD1 (5 bases). The germline CDR1 and CDR2 sequences are SEHNR and FQNEAQ (reference sequence). V was shortened by 5 bases and J by 4 bases, with 17 bases between the two germline ends. This CDR3 region has 15 residues. The CDR3 sequence: CASSDFRGRATEAFF. DNA for the CDR3: TGTGCCAGCAGCGATTTTCGGGGGAGGGCCACTGAAGCTTTCTTT.

This clonotype was counted between two and nine times. The chain uses TRBV28 and TRBJ2-5; D gene ambiguous. There are 14 residues in the CDR3. The germline V gene encodes CDR1 MDHEN and CDR2 SYDVKM. Trimming shortened V by 2 bases and J by 5 bases, and 12 bases separated the two germline ends. CDR3 loop: CASSLPLRMETQYF. In DNA, the CDR3 is TGTGCCAGCAGTTTACCTCTTAGGATGGAGACCCAGTACTTC.

The chain has TRBV3-1 and TRBJ2-3, with D maybe TRBD2 (6 bases). The CDR3 length is 17 residues. Germline CDR1 is LGHDT and CDR2 is YNNKEL (reference sequence). Trimming stripped 6 bases from V and 0 bases from J, with 19 bases between. This CDR3 is CASSRVLAKSSTDTQYF. In nucleotides, the CDR3 is TGTGCCAGCAGTCGGGTTCTAGCGAAATCTAGCACAGATACGCAGTATTTT.

As concerns this clonotype: Possible read error: a much larger clone is one base away. The rearrangement links TRBV20-1 to TRBJ2-5; TRBD1 is a possible D gene (5 bases). Germline V gene lookup returns CDR1 DFQATT and CDR2 SNEGSKA (reference sequence). This CDR3 spans 12 amino acids. The CDR3 reads CRIRVPYNEQYF. The CDR3 region has the DNA TGCAGGATCAGGGTTCCCTACAATGAGCAGTACTTC.

This chain's CDR3 is CSASRGAANTGELFF. CDR3 DNA sequence: TGCAGTGCTAGTAGGGGGGCCGCGAACACCGGGGAGCTGTTTTTT. The J gene is TRBJ2-2, the V gene TRBV20-1; D tentatively reads TRBD1 or TRBD2 (6 bases each). This CDR3 contains 15 residues. Germline V gene sequence: CDR1 DFQATT, CDR2 SNEGSKA (reference sequence). The V end lost 3 bases, the J end lost 0 bases, and 11 bases lay between the germline ends.

A note on this clonotype: One junction end does not reproduce the germline sequence, and a read error may be involved. This sequence joins TRBV20-1 and TRBJ1-6, with D perhaps matching TRBD1 (5 bases). The length of the CDR3 is 15 residues. The V gene's germline CDR1 is DFQATT and CDR2 SNEGSKA (reference sequence). In DNA, the CDR3 is TGCAGTGCGAGCCCTACGGGGACTTGGAATTCACCCCCCCACTTT. It yields the protein CSASPTGTWNSPPHF.

This clonotype has ten or more counts. This chain connects TRBV20-1 to TRBJ2-3; 8 bases are shared with TRBD1. This CDR3 has 16 residues. From germline, CDR1 is DFQATT and CDR2 SNEGSKA (reference sequence). The ends lost 0 bases at V and 1 base at J; junction bases unmatched: 6. The chain's CDR3 is CSARDLRGQGTDTQYF. The CDR3 nucleotides are TGCAGTGCTAGAGATCTGAGGGGACAGGGCACAGATACGCAGTATTTT.

Concerning this clonotype itself: One junction end disagrees with the germline gene, perhaps due to a read error. The chain combines TRBV29-1 with TRBJ1-1; tentative D call: TRBD1 (6 bases). This CDR3 contains 12 residues. CDR1 and CDR2 (germline): SQVTM, ANQGSEA. The CDR3 DNA sequence: TGCAGCGCACTACAGGGCTACACCGAAGCTTTCTTT. Amino acids: CSALQGYTEAFF.

This clonotype was seen only once. V usage is TRBV12-3 or TRBV12-4 and J usage is TRBJ2-5; possible D gene TRBD2, 5 bases. This CDR3 has 15 residues. V lost 4 bases to trimming and J lost 5 bases, with 17 bases between them. The CDR3 protein is CASSSQTTFGETQYF. CDR3 sequence (DNA): TGTGCCAGCAGTTCTCAGACTACCTTCGGGGAGACCCAGTACTTC.

CDR3 DNA: TGTGCCAGCAGCCGCCGGACAGCTAATAATGAAAAACTGTTTTTT. Protein: CASSRRTANNEKLFF. The V and J genes are TRBV3-1 and TRBJ1-4, with a possible D match to TRBD1 (6 bases). Trimming stripped 4 bases from V and 4 bases from J, with 13 bases between. The CDR3 sequence is 15 residues long. Germline CDR1 and CDR2: LGHDT and YNNKEL (reference sequence).

The V and J genes are TRBV5-6 and TRBJ1-2, with TRBD1 matching over 7 bases. From germline, CDR1 is SGHDT and CDR2 YYEEEE. Trimming at V came to 1 base and at J to 4 bases, leaving 4 bases not matched to a gene. The CDR3 sequence is 14 residues long. The CDR3 bases are TGTGCCAGCAGCTTGAGGGACAGTCCCTATGGCTACACCTTC. Its translation: CASSLRDSPYGYTF.

The rearrangement uses TRBV6-5 and TRBJ1-5; perhaps TRBD1 as D (6 bases). Germline V gene sequence: CDR1 MNHEY, CDR2 SVGAGI. Between the trimmed V and J ends, which lost 6 bases and 7 bases, there was a span of 16 bases. The CDR3 spans 14 residues. CDR3 loop: CASRQTGRSQPQHF. For the CDR3, the DNA is TGTGCCAGCAGACAAACAGGGAGGAGCCAGCCCCAGCATTTT.

As concerns this clonotype: This sequence may be a read error, since a much larger clone differs from it by one base. The genes are TRBV9 and TRBJ2-1; D gene uncertain. The V gene lost 3 bases and the J gene lost 0 bases, with 10 bases spanning the gap. The CDR3 extends over 15 amino acids. Germline values: CDR1 SGDLS, CDR2 YYNGEE. The CDR3 spells CASSEGMNSYNEQFF. CDR3 DNA: TGTGCCAGCAGCGAAGGGATGAACTCCTACAATGAGCAGTTCTTC.

The chain uses TRBV12-3 or TRBV12-4 and TRBJ2-1, with 9 bases matching TRBD1. This CDR3 region has 17 residues. V lost 3 bases and J lost 9; bases outside the gene matches: 15. DNA for the CDR3: TGTGCCAGCAGTTTCGGGACCGGGACAGGGTCGCGGGGTGAGCAGTTCTTC. This translates into CASSFGTGTGSRGEQFF.

The chain employs TRBV5-1 and TRBJ2-2, with 7 bases that match TRBD2. The CDR3 is 16 residues long. The ends lost 4 bases at V and 3 bases at J; junction bases unmatched: 9. Germline V gene data show CDR1 as SGHRS and CDR2 as YFSETQ. CDR3 DNA sequence: TGCGCCAGCAGCCCTCCCCTTGCGGGGGACACCGGGGAGCTGTTTTTT. Translation: CASSPPLAGDTGELFF.

This clonotype came up many times. The V gene is TRBV15, the J gene TRBJ2-3; 7 bases fit TRBD1. V trimming: 2 bases; J trimming: 2 bases; junction bases outside the gene matches: 7. Per the germline V gene, CDR1 is LNHNV and CDR2 is YYDKDF (reference sequence). The CDR3 runs to 16 residues. CDR3 coding DNA: TGTGCCACCAGCAGACGGACAGGCGGATTCACAGATACGCAGTATTTT. Its translation is CATSRRTGGFTDTQYF.

This chain joins TRBV4-2 and TRBJ2-3; a possible D gene is TRBD2 (5 bases). This CDR3 contains 17 residues. With 1 base removed from V and 2 bases from J, the gap between germline ends came to 16 bases. CDR1 is LGHNA, CDR2 YNFKEQ, per germline. CDR3 sequence: CASSQGGLAYTTDTQYF. In DNA, the CDR3 is TGTGCCAGCAGCCAAGGTGGGCTAGCTTATACCACAGATACGCAGTATTTT.

V is TRBV12-3 or TRBV12-4 and J is TRBJ1-2; weak D call: TRBD1 (6 bases). V lost 5 bases to trimming and J lost 6 bases, with 22 bases between them. This CDR3 contains 16 residues. CDR3 sequence: CASSRHRVLTLDGYTF. The CDR3 coding sequence is TGTGCCAGCAGTCGACACAGGGTACTTACGTTGGATGGCTACACCTTC.

In DNA form, the CDR3 reads TGCAGCGTTGTCCTTACCGACATCTACAATGAGCAGTTCTTC. It is translated as CSVVLTDIYNEQFF. The chain carries TRBV29-1 and TRBJ2-1; D not resolved. Per germline, CDR1 SQVTM and CDR2 ANQGSEA. The CDR3 totals 14 residues. V was shortened by 4 bases and J by 3 bases, with 13 bases between the two germline ends.

The chain is built from TRBV11-2 and TRBJ1-6, with D possibly TRBD1 on 5 matching bases. Trimming stripped 6 bases from V and 3 bases from J, with 12 bases between. CDR1 SGHAT and CDR2 FQNNGV come from the germline V gene. This CDR3 spans 15 amino acids. CDR3 sequence (DNA): TGTGCCAGCAGTGCCGGGACGGTCTATAATTCACCCCTCCACTTT. Its translation is CASSAGTVYNSPLHF.

This clonotype showed up just a few times. This chain uses TRBV20-1 with TRBJ1-5, with 8 bases identical to TRBD1. The CDR3 contains 16 residues. Germline assignment: CDR1 DFQATT and CDR2 SNEGSKA (reference sequence). With V trimmed by 4 bases and J by 6 bases, 14 bases remained unmatched. CDR3 sequence reads: CSAKTGTGRGVQPQHF. The CDR3 nucleotides read TGCAGTGCTAAAACCGGGACAGGTAGGGGAGTTCAGCCCCAGCATTTT.

V gene TRBV4-1 combines with J gene TRBJ2-5; D not certain. The J call is uncertain, as TRBJ2-7 better fits the DNA end. The CDR3 spans 13 residues. CDR1 is MGHRA, CDR2 YSYEKL, per germline. CDR3 in amino acids: CASSQVSGNEQYF. CDR3 coding DNA: TGCGCCAGCAGCCAAGTATCCGGCAACGAGCAGTACTTC.